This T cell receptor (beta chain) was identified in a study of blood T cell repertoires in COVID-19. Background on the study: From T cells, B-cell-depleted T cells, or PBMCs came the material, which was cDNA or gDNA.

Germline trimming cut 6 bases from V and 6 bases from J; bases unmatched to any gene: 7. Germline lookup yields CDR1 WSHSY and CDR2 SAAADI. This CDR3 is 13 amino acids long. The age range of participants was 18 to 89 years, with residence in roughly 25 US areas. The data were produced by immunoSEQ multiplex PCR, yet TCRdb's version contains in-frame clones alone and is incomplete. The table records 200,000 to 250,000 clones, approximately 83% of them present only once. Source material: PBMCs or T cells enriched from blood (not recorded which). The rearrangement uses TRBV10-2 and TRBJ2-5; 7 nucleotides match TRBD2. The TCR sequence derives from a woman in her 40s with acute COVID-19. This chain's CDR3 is CASRVGGRQTQYF. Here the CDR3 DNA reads TGCGCCAGCAGGGTCGGCGGGAGACAGACCCAGTACTTC.